This T cell receptor beta chain was captured by sequencing in a study of beta chain features in type 1 diabetes. Study-wide points: Moderate yet significant TCRB CDR3 shortening was seen in Type 1 diabetes patients in all four CD4+ subsets. Healthy donors had naive, central memory and Treg TCRB repertoires that appeared less similar than those seen among patients.

Expressed TCRB transcripts got sequenced, as all isolated RNA was reverse transcribed. Sequencing used immunoSEQ multiplex PCR; TCRdb keeps in-frame clones, though not all of them. The sample includes 400,000 to 500,000 clones, about 15% of them seen just once. Sorting of CD4+ naive, central memory, regulatory and stem cell-like memory cells was performed via CD45RO/CCR7/CD25/CD127/CD95/CD27. The purity of all sorted populations exceeded 98%. In the case of this clone: Its antigen is not identified.

CDR1 is GTSNPN, CDR2 SVGIG, per germline (reference sequence). V lost 0 bases and J 2 bases, leaving 11 bases between the germline ends. This CDR3 contains 15 residues. The chain uses TRBV30 and TRBJ1-3; D is unclear. The receptor was isolated from a young man in good health. The sample taken for sequencing was naive CD4+ T cells from blood. The CDR3 sequence is CAWSVRRKTGNTIYF. CDR3 DNA sequence: TGTGCCTGGAGTGTACGGCGGAAAACTGGAAACACCATATATTTT.